These 22 T cell receptor beta chains were all obtained from the same sample, sequenced in a study of T cells in Graves' hyperthyroidism and ophthalmopathy. From RNA transcripts, TCR beta CDR3 regions were amplified. During a first-round RT-PCR of the TCR CDR3, the HTBI primer set was used. TCRdb redid the calling of the multiplex PCR reads with MiXCR, one entry per CDR3 protein. The sample lists approximately 590,000 distinct CDR3 sequences; less than 20% were seen once. The sequencing input was blood. The receptors were sampled from a woman between 25 and 40 years old with Graves' hyperthyroidism.

The table lists this clonotype with many counts. The chain uses TRBV20-1 and TRBJ1-1, with D tentatively TRBD1 (6 bases). The CDR3 is 12 amino acids. Germline lookup yields CDR1 DFQATT and CDR2 SNEGSKA (reference sequence). V gave up 3 bases and J gave up 3 bases, with 8 bases separating them. CDR3 sequence reads: CSARRQDTEAFF. CDR3 sequence (DNA): TGCAGTGCTAGGAGACAGGACACTGAAGCTTTCTTT.

Regarding this clonotype: The CDR3 carries no conserved terminal phenylalanine or tryptophan, so it likely arises from a read error. The genes are TRBV28 and TRBJ1-6, with D possibly TRBD1 on 5 matching bases. Germline-derived CDR1 and CDR2 are MDHEN and SYDVKM. The CDR3 extends over 12 amino acids. V gave up 8 bases and J gave up 8 bases, with 10 bases separating them. CDR3 sequence (DNA): TGTGCCAGCGGGACTCATCATTCACCCCTCCACTTA. Its protein product is CASGTHHSPLHL.

This clonotype has a handful of counts. The V gene is TRBV10-3, the J gene TRBJ1-4; the match to TRBD1 covers 7 bases. Germline CDR1 and CDR2: ENHRY and SYGVKD. The V and J ends lost 5 bases and 7 bases, in that order; junction bases with no gene match: 7. The CDR3 totals 14 residues. The CDR3 loop reads CAISSGTVGEKLFF. As DNA, the CDR3 is TGTGCCATCAGTTCCGGGACAGTGGGTGAAAAACTGTTTTTT.

This clonotype was seen a few times. The gene calls are TRBV7-6 and TRBJ2-4; TRBD2 aligns across 8 bases. The CDR3 extends over 14 amino acids. The J segment lost 4 bases and the V segment lost 6 bases, leaving 5 bases of the junction unmatched. CDR1 is SGHVS, CDR2 FNYEAQ, per germline. In DNA form, the CDR3 reads TGTGCCAGCAGTGGGGGCGGGGGGAAAAACATTCAGTACTTC. Protein sequence: CASSGGGGKNIQYF.

At least ten counts were recorded for this clonotype. The chain combines TRBV29-1 with TRBJ1-1; 7 bases fit TRBD1. CDR1 is SQVTM and CDR2 is ANQGSEA in the germline V gene. This CDR3 region has 13 residues. Trimming removed 4 bases from V and 5 bases from J; junction bases left unmatched: 7. The CDR3 nucleotides read TGCAGCGTTGGGCAAACAGGGGAGACTGAAGCTTTCTTT. Residues: CSVGQTGETEAFF.

The chain uses TRBV5-1 and TRBJ2-2; 11 nucleotides match TRBD2. The CDR3 is 17 residues long. J was trimmed by 4 bases and V by 1 base; bases with no gene match: 6. Germline CDR1 is SGHRS and CDR2 is YFSETQ. The CDR3 loop is CASSLTTSGSTTGELFF. The CDR3 DNA reads TGCGCCAGCAGCTTGACTACTAGCGGGAGTACCACCGGGGAGCTGTTTTTT. The whole variable domain, filled in from reference TRBV5-1 and TRBJ2-2, reads KAGVTQTPRYLIKTRGQQVTLSCSPISGHRSVSWYQQTPGQGLQFLFEYFSETQRNKGNFPGRFSGRQFSNSRSEMNVSTLELGDSALYLCASSLTTSGSTTGELFFGEGSRLTVL.

This clonotype was observed many times. The V and J genes are TRBV12-3 or TRBV12-4 and TRBJ2-3; D not resolved. Trimming took off 4 bases at V and 4 bases at J, with 6 bases between the two ends. CDR3 length: 12 amino acids. The CDR3 loop reads CASSSVADTQYF. The CDR3 region has the DNA TGTGCCAGCAGTTCGGTAGCAGATACGCAGTATTTT.

This clonotype has at least ten counts. V usage is TRBV30 and J usage is TRBJ2-3; 9 bases fit TRBD2. This CDR3 contains 13 residues. Trimming at V came to 7 bases and at J to 4 bases, leaving 6 bases not matched to a gene. Germline CDR1 GTSNPN, CDR2 SVGIG (reference sequence). CDR3 residues: CASRSGSPDTQYF. CDR3 DNA sequence: TGTGCCTCCCGTAGCGGGAGCCCAGATACGCAGTATTTT.

This clonotype was observed at least ten times. The chain joins TRBV29-1 to TRBJ2-5; D is possibly TRBD2 (6 bases). The CDR3 runs 15 residues. Trimming removed 4 bases at V and 5 bases at J, with 20 bases between. Germline-derived CDR1 and CDR2 are SQVTM and ANQGSEA. CDR3 residues: CSVVIVVRGVETQYF. In DNA, the CDR3 is TGCAGCGTTGTCATCGTTGTGCGGGGCGTGGAGACCCAGTACTTC.

Comments on this clonotype: The junction shows a germline mismatch at one end, possibly a read error. The J gene is TRBJ1-1, the V gene TRBV5-1, with D possibly matching TRBD1 (5 bases). The CDR3 runs to 15 residues. From germline, CDR1 is SGHRS and CDR2 YFSETQ. The CDR3 loop is CTSRFMGGENTEAFF. CDR3 coding DNA: TGCACCAGCAGGTTTATGGGGGGAGAGAACACTGAAGCTTTCTTT.

This sequence joins TRBV7-2 and TRBJ2-7; D perhaps matches TRBD2 (6 bases). Trimming took off 5 bases at V and 2 bases at J, with 13 bases between the two ends. The CDR3 has 14 amino acids. Germline CDR1 SGHTA, CDR2 FQGNSA. The CDR3 sequence: CASSQWDWTYEQYF. CDR3 coding DNA: TGTGCCAGCAGCCAATGGGACTGGACCTACGAGCAGTACTTC. Full variable domain (missing parts from reference TRBV7-2 and TRBJ2-7): GAGVSQSPSNKVTEKGKDVELRCDPISGHTALYWYRQSLGQGLEFLIYFQGNSAPDKSGLPSDRFSAERTGGSVSTLTIQRTQQEDSAVYLCASSQWDWTYEQYFGPGTRLTVT.

At least ten counts were recorded for this clonotype. This chain uses TRBV7-3 with TRBJ2-1; the D call may be TRBD1 or TRBD2 (5 bases each). V lost 5 bases and J lost 2, with 16 bases in between. Germline-derived CDR1 and CDR2 are SGHTA and FQGTGA. This CDR3 has 16 residues. The chain's CDR3 is CASSPLGTVPYNEQFF. Here the CDR3 DNA reads TGTGCCAGCAGCCCCTTGGGGACCGTACCCTACAATGAGCAGTTCTTC. The complete variable domain, with remaining parts taken from reference TRBV7-3 and TRBJ2-1, reads GAGVSQTPSNKVTEKGKYVELRCDPISGHTALYWYRQSLGQGPEFLIYFQGTGAADDSGLPNDRFFAVRPEGSVSTLKIQRTERGDSAVYLCASSPLGTVPYNEQFFGPGTRLTVL.

Many counts were recorded for this clonotype. The V and J genes are TRBV11-2 and TRBJ2-3; D assignment may be TRBD1 or TRBD2 (5 bases each). CDR1 and CDR2 (germline): SGHAT, FQNNGV. Trimming cost V 0 bases and J 7 bases, with 17 bases left between them. The CDR3 covers 16 residues. This chain's CDR3 is CASSLDALGVRNTQYF. CDR3 nucleotide sequence: TGTGCCAGCAGCTTAGATGCCTTGGGGGTCCGGAATACGCAGTATTTT.

The chain is built from TRBV24-1 and TRBJ2-2; 13 bases agree with TRBD2. Trimming cost V 9 bases and J 6 bases; bases outside gene matches: 6. Germline loops: CDR1 KGHDR, CDR2 SFDVKD. The CDR3 contains 15 residues. The CDR3, as DNA: TGTGCCACCGCCGGACTAGCGGGAGTATCCGGGGAGCTGTTTTTT. Its translation: CATAGLAGVSGELFF.

Points on this clonotype: Being one base from a much bigger clone, this may be a read error. The chain links TRBV12-3 or TRBV12-4 to TRBJ1-3; a weak D match, TRBD1 (5 bases). CDR3 length: 15 residues. The CDR3 region is CASSPQGGVGNTIDF. CDR3 in DNA: TGTGCCAGCAGTCCGCAGGGAGGGGTTGGAAACACCATAGATTTT.

In this sample, this clonotype turned up many times. This rearrangement joins TRBV19 to TRBJ2-3; D not certain. The germline gives CDR1 LNHDA, CDR2 SQIVND (reference sequence). V was shortened by 7 bases and J by 0 bases, with 8 bases between the two germline ends. This CDR3 is built from 13 residues. The CDR3 DNA sequence: TGTGCCAGTAATGGCAGGAGCACAGATACGCAGTATTTT. This encodes CASNGRSTDTQYF. Supplemented by reference TRBV19 and TRBJ2-3, the full variable domain reads DGGITQSPKYLFRKEGQNVTLSCEQNLNHDAMYWYRQDPGQGLRLIYYSQIVNDFQKGDIAEGYSVSREKKESFPLTVTSAQKNPTAFYLCASNGRSTDTQYFGPGTRLTVL.

The sample holds many counts of this clonotype. The chain couples TRBV7-2 to TRBJ2-5; no definite D call. Germline V gives CDR1 SGHTA, CDR2 FQGNSA. Deletions cut 5 bases from V and 5 bases from J, with 15 bases between. This CDR3 has 14 residues. CDR3 nucleotides: TGTGCCAGCAGCCCGCGACTCAGTGGGGAGACCCAGTACTTC. This translates into CASSPRLSGETQYF.

This clonotype came up many times. The chain is built from TRBV28 and TRBJ2-7; D unclear. Per germline, CDR1 MDHEN and CDR2 SYDVKM. This CDR3 region has 11 residues. V shed 8 bases and J shed 2 bases, with 7 bases lying between them. CDR3 region: CASGSTYEQYF. DNA of the CDR3: TGTGCCAGCGGATCCACCTACGAGCAGTACTTC.

The sample holds many counts of this clonotype. The rearrangement links TRBV18 to TRBJ2-2; D unclear. CDR3 size: 11 residues. V lost 3 bases and J 6 bases, leaving 2 bases between the germline ends. The germline CDR1 and CDR2 sequences are KGHSH and LQKENI. The CDR3 DNA is TGTGCCAGCTCACCCGCCGGGGAGCTGTTTTTT. Translating it yields CASSPAGELFF.

This clonotype was detected ten times or more. V usage is TRBV28 and J usage is TRBJ2-3; TRBD2 aligns across 9 bases. The CDR3 is made up of 15 amino acids. The J segment lost 4 bases and the V segment lost 3 bases, leaving 5 bases of the junction unmatched. Germline loops: CDR1 MDHEN, CDR2 SYDVKM. The CDR3 loop reads CASSFGGGRADTQYF. For the CDR3, the DNA is TGTGCCAGCAGTTTTGGGGGCGGGAGGGCAGATACGCAGTATTTT.

This clonotype was recorded once. This clone may be a read error of a much larger clone one base away. The chain employs TRBV29-1 and TRBJ1-5; 7 bases map to TRBD1. This CDR3 region has 14 residues. Germline lookup yields CDR1 SQVTM and CDR2 ANQGSEA. V was pared by 4 bases and J by 0 bases, with 3 bases of the junction left unmatched. In DNA form, the CDR3 reads TGCAGCGTTGGGGACAGCGCTAGCAATCAGCCCCAGCATTTT. Encoded protein: CSVGDSASNQPQHF.

This clonotype appeared a few times. The V gene is TRBV19, the J gene TRBJ2-7, with 8 bases that match TRBD1. CDR3 length: 14 amino acids. Trimming removed 5 bases from V and 2 bases from J; junction bases left unmatched: 5. Per germline, CDR1 LNHDA and CDR2 SQIVND (reference sequence). The CDR3 coding sequence is TGTGCCAGTAGTTGGGACAGGACCACCTACGAGCAGTACTTC. Translation: CASSWDRTTYEQYF. The full variable domain, in which reference TRBV19 and TRBJ2-7 provide the parts outside the CDR3, is DGGITQSPKYLFRKEGQNVTLSCEQNLNHDAMYWYRQDPGQGLRLIYYSQIVNDFQKGDIAEGYSVSREKKESFPLTVTSAQKNPTAFYLCASSWDRTTYEQYFGPGTRLTVT.